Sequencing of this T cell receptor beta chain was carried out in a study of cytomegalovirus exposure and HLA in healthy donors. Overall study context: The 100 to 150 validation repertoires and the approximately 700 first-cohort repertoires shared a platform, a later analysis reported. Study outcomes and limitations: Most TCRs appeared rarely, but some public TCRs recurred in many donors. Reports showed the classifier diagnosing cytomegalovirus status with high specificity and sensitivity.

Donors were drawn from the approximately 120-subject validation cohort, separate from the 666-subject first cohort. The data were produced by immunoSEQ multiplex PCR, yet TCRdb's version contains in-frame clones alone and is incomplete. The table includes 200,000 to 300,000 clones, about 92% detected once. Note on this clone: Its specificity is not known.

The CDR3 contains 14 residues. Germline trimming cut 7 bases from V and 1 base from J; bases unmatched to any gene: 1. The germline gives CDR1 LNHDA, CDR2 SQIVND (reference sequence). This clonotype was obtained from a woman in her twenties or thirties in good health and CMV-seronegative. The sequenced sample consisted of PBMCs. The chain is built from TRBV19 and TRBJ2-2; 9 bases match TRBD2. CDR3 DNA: TGTGCCAGTATAGCGGGAGTGAACACCGGGGAGCTGTTTTTT. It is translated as CASIAGVNTGELFF.